This T cell receptor (beta chain) appears in the sequencing data of a study of early T cells in non-severe SARS-CoV-2 infection. General study points: VDJdb matching skewed toward anti-spike CD8 responses, missing private and CD4 specificities.

Trimming pared 0 bases from V and 3 bases from J, leaving 12 bases between. The CDR3 length is 16 residues. CDR1 SGHDT and CDR2 YYEEEE come from the germline V gene. TCRdb reanalysed the 5' RACE reads using MiXCR and keeps one entry per CDR3 protein. The table records nearly 45,000 distinct CDR3 sequences, approximately 10% of them present only once. This clonotype showed up just a few times. The antigen is not known. Sequencing was performed on whole blood. This TCR derives from an adult who was a healthcare worker with PCR-confirmed SARS-CoV-2 infection or an uninfected control (not recorded which). The V call is TRBV5-6, the J call TRBJ2-2; no definite D call. CDR3 amino acids: CASSLGQTLYTGELFF. Written as DNA, the CDR3 is TGTGCCAGCAGCTTGGGACAAACCCTGTACACCGGGGAGCTGTTTTTT.